This is a list of T cell receptor beta chains from one sample in a study of neurological immune-mediated disorders. TCRdb passed the 5' RACE reads through MiXCR, listing each CDR3 protein once. The sample records approximately 45,000 distinct CDR3 sequences, approximately 12% being singletons. Specimen: PBMCs. These receptors came from a man between 25 and 39 years old in good health. The CDR3 runs from the conserved cysteine through the conserved F or W. Fields, in order: V gene, D gene, J gene, clone size, CDR3 DNA, CDR3 protein. A D gene is named only where the DNA matches it firmly. Clone size is stated in some rows and not others, as once, few, many or a class when expanded.

TRBV7-2	TRBD1	TRBJ1-2	many	TGTGCCAGCAGCTTGGGACAGGGGAGGAGTGGCTACACCTTC	CASSLGQGRSGYTF
TRBV7-3	TRBD2	TRBJ2-7	many	TGTGCCAGCAGCCCCGGACTAGCGGGAGCAAACGAGCAGTACTTC	CASSPGLAGANEQYF
TRBV4-1	NA	TRBJ2-7	NA	TGCGCCAGCAGCCAAGCCGGGGGACAGAGCTCCTACGAGCAGTACTTC	CASSQAGGQSSYEQYF
TRBV7-2	TRBD1	TRBJ2-1	many	TGTGCCAGCAGCTACGGACAGGGTGGTGAGCAGTTCTTC	CASSYGQGGEQFF
TRBV5-1	TRBD1	TRBJ2-5	many	TGCGCCAGCAGCCCCAGGGACAGCCTCCAAGAGACCCAGTACTTC	CASSPRDSLQETQYF
TRBV20-1	NA	TRBJ1-4	many	TGCAGTGCTAGATGGTCAGGCAATGAAAAACTGTTTTTT	CSARWSGNEKLFF
TRBV7-7	NA	TRBJ1-1	many	TGTGCCAGCAGCTTGGACCCGAGGACTGAAGCTTTCTTT	CASSLDPRTEAFF
TRBV4-2	NA	TRBJ2-7	many	TGTGCCAGCAGCCCATTTGGGGGATACGAGCAGTACTTC	CASSPFGGYEQYF
TRBV20-1	NA	TRBJ1-1	NA	TGCAGTGCTAGGCTGGGGGCCCTGGGGACTGAAGCTTTCTTT	CSARLGALGTEAFF
TRBV9	NA	TRBJ2-1	many	TGTGCCAGCAGCGTAGATGTCCCCGGTTACAATGAGCAGTTCTTC	CASSVDVPGYNEQFF
TRBV7-3	TRBD2	TRBJ2-1	many	TGTGCCAGCAGCTCCCTAGCGGGAGGACTCGGAGAGCAGTTCTTC	CASSSLAGGLGEQFF
TRBV6-6	NA	TRBJ1-2	many	TGTGCCAGCAGTTACGGCAAGGGGGCTAACTATGGCTACACCTTC	CASSYGKGANYGYTF
TRBV7-2	TRBD1	TRBJ2-7	many	TGTGCCAGCAGCTTTCTCGGTGACAGGGTCTTCGAGCAGTACTTC	CASSFLGDRVFEQYF
TRBV10-1	NA	TRBJ2-1	once	TGCGCCAGCAGTGAACCGGGAGCTCAGGCCAATGAGCAGTTCTTC	CASSEPGAQANEQFF
TRBV15	TRBD1	TRBJ2-4	many	TGTGCCACCAGCAGGTTACAGGGGGCCCGGGACATTCAGTACTTC	CATSRLQGARDIQYF
TRBV20-1	NA	TRBJ1-3	many	TGCAGTGCTAGAGATTTAAGTAACCTGTACTCTGGAAACACCATATATTTT	CSARDLSNLYSGNTIYF
TRBV5-1	TRBD1	TRBJ2-5	many	TGCGCCAGCAGGGCGGTAGGGGGACAGAATTTACGAGAGACCCAGTACTTC	CASRAVGGQNLRETQYF
TRBV7-3	TRBD1	TRBJ2-6	many	TGTGCCAGCAGCTTTGCAGGGGGATCAGGGGCCAACGTCCTGACTTTC	CASSFAGGSGANVLTF
TRBV7-2	TRBD2	TRBJ2-3	few	TGTGCCAGCAGCTTCCTAGCGGGGACAGATACGCGGTATTTT	CASSFLAGTDTRYF
TRBV5-1	NA	TRBJ2-1	NA	TGCGCCAGCAGTCCTCGGGCGCTTTCCTACAATGAGCAGTTCTTC	CASSPRALSYNEQFF
TRBV7-9	TRBD2	TRBJ2-7	many	TGTGCCAGCAGCCCCGGGACTAGCGGAACCTACGAGCAGTACTTC	CASSPGTSGTYEQYF
TRBV6-4	NA	TRBJ1-1	NA	TGTGCCAGCAGTGAACAGGCGAACACTGAAGCTTTCTTT	CASSEQANTEAFF
TRBV7-9	TRBD2	TRBJ2-3	many	TGTGCCAGCAGCTTCTCCGGGACTAGCGGCACAGATACGCAGTATTTT	CASSFSGTSGTDTQYF
TRBV3-1	TRBD2	TRBJ2-7	NA	TGTGCCAGCATCTCTAGCGGGAGGGCCCTTTACGAGCAGTACTTC	CASISSGRALYEQYF
TRBV12-3/TRBV12-4	NA	TRBJ2-7	many	TGTGCCAGCAGTTTAAGGTCCTACGAGCAGTACTTC	CASSLRSYEQYF
TRBV5-6	NA	TRBJ2-7	many	TGTGCCAGCAGCGCTGGCGGGGTAGGGCTCACCCCAATCGGGCAGTACTTC	CASSAGGVGLTPIGQYF
TRBV11-3	NA	TRBJ2-2	many	TGTGCCAGCAGCTCCCGAGGGGGGACCGGGGAGCTGTTTTTT	CASSSRGGTGELFF
TRBV21-1	NA	TRBJ2-5	many	TGTGCCAGCAGAGGGGCGCTAGCGGGTTCTCAAGAGACCCAGTACTTC	CASRGALAGSQETQYF
TRBV10-3	NA	TRBJ2-7	many	TGTGCCATCAAAGAGTCCACCAGTTTGGAGTTGGAGCAGTACTTC	CAIKESTSLELEQYF
TRBV7-8	NA	TRBJ2-3	many	TGTGCCAGCAGCTTAGCCTCTTGGGGAGCGGATACGCAGTATTTT	CASSLASWGADTQYF
TRBV6-4	TRBD2	TRBJ2-1	NA	TGTGCCAGCAGTGACAACTCGCTAGCGGGAGATACTAATGAGCAGTTCTTC	CASSDNSLAGDTNEQFF
TRBV20-1	NA	TRBJ2-3	NA	TGCAGTGCTCCTCAGGGGGGGTCAGATACGCAGTATTTT	CSAPQGGSDTQYF
TRBV11-2	NA	TRBJ2-7	many	TGTGCCAGCAGCTTAGACAGAACAGGAGAGCAGTACTTC	CASSLDRTGEQYF
TRBV28	NA	TRBJ2-6	many	TGTGCCACCGGGGAACAGAGAGACTCTGGGGCCAACGTCCTGACTTTC	CATGEQRDSGANVLTF
TRBV4-2	NA	TRBJ2-7	many	TGTGCCAGCAGCCAAGAATTTACCAGGGGCTACGAGCAGTACTTC	CASSQEFTRGYEQYF
TRBV10-1	TRBD2	TRBJ2-3	many	TGCGCCAGCAGTGGACTAGCGGGAGGGCCGATAGATACGCAGTATTTT	CASSGLAGGPIDTQYF
TRBV29-1	TRBD1	TRBJ1-1	many	TGCAGCGTTCCCCGGACAGGTTTAGAAGCTTTCTTT	CSVPRTGLEAFF
TRBV5-1	NA	TRBJ1-5	many	TGCGCCAGCAGCTTGGACGCTCCGAATCAGCCCCAGCATTTT	CASSLDAPNQPQHF
TRBV20-1	TRBD2	TRBJ2-1	many	TGCAGTGCTCGAACTAGCGGGACCTACAATGAGCAGTTCTTC	CSARTSGTYNEQFF
TRBV7-9	NA	TRBJ2-5	many	TGTGCCAGCAGCTTAGGGTCCGGAGGGGAGACCCAGTACTTC	CASSLGSGGETQYF
TRBV7-9	TRBD1	TRBJ1-5	many	TGTGCCAGCAGCCAGGGGGCTTACCAGCCCCAGCATTTT	CASSQGAYQPQHF
TRBV19	NA	TRBJ1-4	NA	TGTGCCAGTAAGGGGCCGGGGGCCGGAAATGAAAAACTGTTTTTT	CASKGPGAGNEKLFF
TRBV5-1	NA	TRBJ2-3	many	TGCGCCAGCAGCCCAGGACCCACAGATACGCAGTATTTT	CASSPGPTDTQYF
TRBV18	NA	TRBJ2-1	many	TGTGCCAGCTCACCCCGGACAGACAGCTCCTACAATGAGCAGTTCTTC	CASSPRTDSSYNEQFF
TRBV29-1	NA	TRBJ2-7	many	TGCAGCGTTGGGCAGTCCTACGAGCAGTACTTC	CSVGQSYEQYF
TRBV5-5	NA	TRBJ2-2	many	TGTGCCAGCAGCACACTACGGCCGACGGGCGAAGAGCTGTTTTTT	CASSTLRPTGEELFF
TRBV6-5	TRBD2	TRBJ2-1	few	TGTGCCAGCAGGGACTCCGGGACTAGCGGAGGGAAGCAGTTCTTC	CASRDSGTSGGKQFF
TRBV27	NA	TRBJ1-1	NA	TGTGCCAGCAGTTTATCCGGGATTAACACTGAAGCTTTCTTT	CASSLSGINTEAFF